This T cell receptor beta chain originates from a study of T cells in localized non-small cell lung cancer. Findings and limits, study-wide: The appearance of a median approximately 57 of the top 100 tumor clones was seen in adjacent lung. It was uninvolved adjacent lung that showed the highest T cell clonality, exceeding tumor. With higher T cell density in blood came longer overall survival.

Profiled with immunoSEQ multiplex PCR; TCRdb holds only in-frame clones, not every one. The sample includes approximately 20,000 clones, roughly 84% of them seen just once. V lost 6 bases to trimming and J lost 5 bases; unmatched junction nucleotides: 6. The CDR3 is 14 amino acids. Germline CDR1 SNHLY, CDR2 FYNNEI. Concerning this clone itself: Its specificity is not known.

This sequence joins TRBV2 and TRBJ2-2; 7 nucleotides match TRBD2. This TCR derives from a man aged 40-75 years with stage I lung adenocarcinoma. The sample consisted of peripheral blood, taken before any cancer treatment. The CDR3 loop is CASRDLGGTGELFF. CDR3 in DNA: TGTGCCAGCAGGGACCTGGGAGGGACCGGGGAGCTGTTTTTT.